The next 29 T cell receptor beta chains were all read from a single sample in a study of control samples from healthy donors and cancer patients. TCRdb's table, derived via immunoSEQ multiplex PCR, lists solely in-frame clones and lacks some. The sample carries 150,000 to 200,000 clones, 80% to 90% recorded once. Sequences were obtained from blood. Receptor source: a young man in good health.

The chain combines TRBV7-2 with TRBJ1-2, with a tentative D call TRBD1 (5 bases). V gave up 2 bases and J gave up 6 bases, with 13 bases separating them. This CDR3 contains 14 residues. Germline lookup yields CDR1 SGHTA and CDR2 FQGNSA. This CDR3 is CASSLRDRSDGYTF. The CDR3 DNA reads as TGTGCCAGCAGCTTAAGGGACCGTTCAGATGGCTACACCTTC.

The chain combines TRBV19 with TRBJ2-1, with TRBD2 matching over 8 bases. Germline CDR1 LNHDA, CDR2 SQIVND (reference sequence). CDR3 length: 14 amino acids. Trimming at V came to 5 bases and at J to 8 bases, leaving 8 bases not matched to a gene. CDR3 region: CASSSGLVGHEQFF. The CDR3 DNA follows: TGTGCCAGTAGTTCGGGACTAGTCGGCCATGAGCAGTTCTTC.

This clone was observed a single time. The rearrangement uses TRBV14 and TRBJ2-3; D remains unclear. The V end was cut by 9 bases, the J end by 0 bases, with 13 bases between. In germline, CDR1 is SGHDN, CDR2 FVKESK. The CDR3 spans 14 residues. The CDR3 DNA sequence: TGTGCCAGAATCTATCACCCCAGCACAGATACGCAGTATTTT. Its protein product is CARIYHPSTDTQYF.

The chain links TRBV9 to TRBJ2-3, with 8 bases fitting TRBD2. Trimming removed 4 bases from V and 5 bases from J; junction bases left unmatched: 12. The CDR3 sequence is 16 residues long. Germline CDR1 reads SGDLS; CDR2 reads YYNGEE. In nucleotides, the CDR3 is TGTGCCAGCAGCCCCCGGGTTAGCGGGGAGGGAGATACGCAGTATTTT. This translates into CASSPRVSGEGDTQYF.

This rearrangement joins TRBV7-8 to TRBJ1-5, with D unresolved. The CDR3 totals 16 residues. Per germline, CDR1 SGHVS and CDR2 FQNEAQ. Trimming took 5 bases from V and 1 from J, leaving 15 bases between them. This chain's CDR3 is CASSRFSSESNQPQHF. In nucleotides, the CDR3 is TGTGCCAGCAGCCGCTTCTCAAGTGAGAGCAATCAGCCCCAGCATTTT.

The chain has TRBV4-3 and TRBJ2-1, with 9 bases identical to TRBD2. Looked up from germline, CDR1 is LGHNA and CDR2 is YSLEER. Trimming removed 1 base from V and 0 bases from J; junction bases left unmatched: 1. This CDR3 comprises 16 residues. The CDR3 coding sequence is TGCGCCAGCAGCCAAGCTAGCGGGGTCTCCTACAATGAGCAGTTCTTC. This sequence encodes CASSQASGVSYNEQFF.

The V gene is TRBV7-2, the J gene TRBJ2-5, with D uncertain. Germline CDR1 reads SGHTA; CDR2 reads FQGNSA. The CDR3 length is 15 residues. Trimming left V 4 bases short and J 0 bases short, with 12 bases between. CDR3 DNA: TGTGCCAGCAGCTCCAACCTTCAGTACCAAGAGACCCAGTACTTC. Amino acids: CASSSNLQYQETQYF.

The chain couples TRBV24-1 to TRBJ2-3; 7 bases agree with TRBD1. The length of the CDR3 is 15 residues. The V gene end was trimmed by 7 bases and the J gene end by 6 bases; junction bases not matched to a gene: 12. CDR1 is KGHDR, CDR2 SFDVKD, per germline. CDR3 in DNA: TGTGCCACCAGGGGGACAGATAACCCTCCCGATACGCAGTATTTT. Translating it yields CATRGTDNPPDTQYF.

V gene TRBV11-2 combines with J gene TRBJ2-3; D may be TRBD1 (6 bases). CDR1 is SGHAT, CDR2 FQNNGV, per germline. CDR3 length: 16 amino acids. Trimming shortened V by 0 bases and J by 1 base, and 11 bases separated the two germline ends. CDR3 DNA sequence: TGTGCCAGCAGCTTAGATATCGCAGGGGGCACAGATACGCAGTATTTT. Encoded protein: CASSLDIAGGTDTQYF.

The rearrangement uses TRBV6-6 and TRBJ1-1; D not certain. Germline V CDR1 and CDR2: MNHNY, SVGAGI (reference sequence). Trimming stripped 7 bases from V and 3 bases from J, with 18 bases between. The CDR3 is 15 amino acids. Here the CDR3 reads CASTLTPGWDTEAFF. CDR3 coding DNA: TGTGCCAGCACCCTGACACCGGGTTGGGACACTGAAGCTTTCTTT.

The chain combines TRBV7-7 with TRBJ2-2; D not resolved. This CDR3 spans 13 amino acids. V was trimmed by 7 bases and J by 5 bases, leaving 11 bases between them. CDR1 is SSHAT and CDR2 is FNYEAQ in the germline V gene (reference sequence). This CDR3 is CASTPSSTGELFF. The CDR3 bases are TGTGCCAGCACCCCATCATCTACCGGGGAGCTGTTTTTT. The variable domain in full, with the rest retrieved from reference TRBV7-7 and TRBJ2-2, is GAGVSQSPRYKVTKRGQDVTLRCDPISSHATLYWYQQALGQGPEFLTYFNYEAQPDKSGLPSDRFSAERPEGSISTLTIQRTEQRDSAMYRCASTPSSTGELFFGEGSRLTVL.

J is TRBJ2-6 and V is TRBV5-1; 7 nucleotides line up with TRBD1. The germline V gene has CDR1 SGHRS and CDR2 YFSETQ. The CDR3 spans 14 residues. V dropped 6 bases and J dropped 2; count of bases not matched to a gene: 2. CDR3 DNA sequence: TGCGCCAGCAACCAGGGGGCTGGGGCCAACGTCCTGACTTTC. It yields the protein CASNQGAGANVLTF.

The chain couples TRBV11-2 to TRBJ2-6, with 7 nucleotides matching TRBD2. The CDR3 runs to 14 residues. Germline values: CDR1 SGHAT, CDR2 FQNNGV. The V gene end was trimmed by 11 bases and the J gene end by 0 bases; junction bases not matched to a gene: 4. The CDR3 DNA is TGTGCCTCCGGGACTAACTCTGGGGCCAACGTCCTGACTTTC. Translation: CASGTNSGANVLTF.

The chain combines TRBV4-1 with TRBJ2-3; maybe TRBD2 (6 bases). Germline CDR1 reads MGHRA; CDR2 reads YSYEKL. The CDR3 runs 15 residues. V shed 2 bases and J shed 5 bases, with 14 bases lying between them. The CDR3 loop is CASSQPEGPVDTQYF. In DNA, the CDR3 is TGCGCCAGCAGCCAACCGGAGGGTCCGGTAGATACGCAGTATTTT.

V and J are TRBV19 and TRBJ1-2, with D possibly being TRBD1 (5 bases). The germline V gene encodes CDR1 LNHDA and CDR2 SQIVND (reference sequence). This CDR3 comprises 14 residues. Trimming pared 6 bases from V and 4 bases from J, leaving 15 bases between. The DNA of the CDR3 is TGTGCCAGTAGAAGGTTCAGGGAGGGCTATGGCTACACCTTC. Translated, it gives CASRRFREGYGYTF. The complete variable domain, with remaining parts taken from reference TRBV19 and TRBJ1-2, reads DGGITQSPKYLFRKEGQNVTLSCEQNLNHDAMYWYRQDPGQGLRLIYYSQIVNDFQKGDIAEGYSVSREKKESFPLTVTSAQKNPTAFYLCASRRFREGYGYTFGSGTRLTVV.

This rearrangement joins TRBV7-3 to TRBJ2-2; perhaps TRBD2 as D (5 bases). Germline assignment: CDR1 SGHTA and CDR2 FQGTGA. V was pared by 3 bases and J by 1 base, with 12 bases between. CDR3 length: 16 amino acids. The CDR3 is CASSLPGFQNTGELFF. The CDR3 region has the DNA TGTGCCAGCAGCTTGCCGGGGTTTCAGAACACCGGGGAGCTGTTTTTT.

CDR3 protein: CASSATGSSNQPQHF. DNA of the CDR3: TGTGCCAGCAGCGCTACAGGGTCAAGCAATCAGCCCCAGCATTTT. The J gene is TRBJ1-5, the V gene TRBV9; TRBD1 is a possible D gene (6 bases). V lost 3 bases and J lost 1, with 11 bases in between. This CDR3 has 15 residues. Germline-derived CDR1 and CDR2 are SGDLS and YYNGEE.

The V call is TRBV27, the J call TRBJ1-5; 9 nucleotides line up with TRBD1. V trimming: 5 bases; J trimming: 4 bases; junction bases outside the gene matches: 3. The CDR3 sequence is 14 residues long. CDR1 is MNHEY, CDR2 SMNVEV, per germline (reference sequence). CDR3 bases: TGTGCCAGCAGTCTACAGGGGGCTAATCAGCCCCAGCATTTT. Amino acids: CASSLQGANQPQHF.

J is TRBJ2-7 and V is TRBV29-1; 8 nucleotides line up with TRBD1. The CDR3 extends over 13 amino acids. Germline V CDR1 and CDR2: SQVTM, ANQGSEA. The V gene end was trimmed by 8 bases and the J gene end by 3 bases; junction bases not matched to a gene: 9. The CDR3 reads CSTATGEFYEQYF. The CDR3 DNA follows: TGCAGCACCGCGACAGGGGAATTCTACGAGCAGTACTTC.

V and J are TRBV28 and TRBJ2-2; a possible D gene is TRBD1 (5 bases). The CDR3 is made up of 15 amino acids. V lost 7 bases to trimming and J lost 4 bases, with 16 bases between them. Germline V lookup: CDR1 MDHEN, CDR2 SYDVKM. This CDR3 reads CASTLRQGGTGELFF. DNA for the CDR3: TGTGCCAGCACCCTCAGGCAGGGTGGCACCGGGGAGCTGTTTTTT.

V gene TRBV15 combines with J gene TRBJ2-2; D uncertain. V lost 1 base to trimming and J lost 4 bases, with 4 bases between them. Germline CDR1 reads LNHNV; CDR2 reads YYDKDF (reference sequence). This CDR3 spans 13 amino acids. The CDR3 loop reads CATSRGFTGELFF. In nucleotides, the CDR3 is TGTGCCACCAGCAGAGGCTTCACCGGGGAGCTGTTTTTT.

This clone has more than one count but fewer than ten. V usage is TRBV13 and J usage is TRBJ2-7; 9 bases map to TRBD1. The CDR3 is 13 residues long. The germline CDR1 and CDR2 sequences are PRHDT and FYEKMQ (reference sequence). Losses at the gene ends were 3 bases for V and 6 bases for J; bases not matched to a gene: 3. As DNA, the CDR3 is TGTGCCAGCAGCTTGGGGACAGGGAGCGAGCAGTACTTC. Residues: CASSLGTGSEQYF.

CDR3 coding DNA: TGCAGCGTTTTAACCGGGGAGCTGTTTTTT. Amino acid sequence: CSVLTGELFF. The V gene is TRBV29-1, the J gene TRBJ2-2; D uncertain. The germline V gene has CDR1 SQVTM and CDR2 ANQGSEA. Trimming shortened V by 5 bases and J by 5 bases, and 3 bases separated the two germline ends. The CDR3 totals 10 residues.

The chain is built from TRBV3-1 (or the pseudogene TRBV3-2) and TRBJ1-5, with 7 positions matching TRBD1. This CDR3 comprises 15 residues. CDR1 and CDR2 (germline): LGHDT, YNNKEL (reference sequence). After removal of 3 bases from V and 4 bases from J, the junction contained 6 bases not matched to a gene. The CDR3 DNA reads TGTGCCAGCAGCCAGGCACAGGGGATAAATCAGCCCCAGCATTTT. Translating gives CASSQAQGINQPQHF.

The chain links TRBV27 to TRBJ1-2; D possibly corresponds to TRBD1 (5 bases). The CDR3 has 11 residues. Germline lookup yields CDR1 MNHEY and CDR2 SMNVEV (reference sequence). V was cut by 10 bases and J by 8 bases, with 14 bases left in between. CDR3: CATGAGKGYTF. The CDR3 DNA sequence: TGTGCCACCGGGGCAGGTAAAGGCTACACCTTC.

J is TRBJ1-2 and V is TRBV18; D is unclear. The CDR3 is made up of 14 amino acids. Germline V lookup: CDR1 KGHSH, CDR2 LQKENI. The CDR3: CAVDGVWPNYGYTF. In DNA, the CDR3 is TGTGCTGTGGACGGGGTCTGGCCTAACTATGGCTACACCTTC.

The chain employs TRBV2 and TRBJ1-4; D unclear. This CDR3 contains 14 residues. CDR1 and CDR2 (germline): SNHLY, FYNNEI. The V gene lost 4 bases and the J gene lost 5 bases, with 11 bases spanning the gap. CDR3 amino acids: CASSAQSFNEKLFF. The CDR3, as DNA: TGTGCCAGCAGTGCACAGAGCTTCAATGAAAAACTGTTTTTT.

This clone was recorded only once. This sequence joins TRBV28 and TRBJ2-3; tentative D call: TRBD2 (5 bases). Germline V gene data show CDR1 as MDHEN and CDR2 as SYDVKM. This CDR3 has 14 amino acids. Trimming pared 5 bases from V and 5 bases from J, leaving 14 bases between. CDR3 amino acids: CASSRPLAVDTQYF. The CDR3 nucleotides are TGTGCCAGCAGTCGCCCTCTAGCAGTAGATACGCAGTATTTT.

V usage is TRBV4-1 and J usage is TRBJ2-6; no definite D call. Trimming left V 2 bases short and J 4 bases short, with 15 bases between. Germline assignment: CDR1 MGHRA and CDR2 YSYEKL. The CDR3 sequence is 17 residues long. DNA of the CDR3: TGCGCCAGCAGCCAATCCTCGACCACCTCCGGGGCCAACGTCCTGACTTTC. Amino acids: CASSQSSTTSGANVLTF.